This T cell receptor (beta chain) was sequenced in a study of graft-versus-host responses after intestinal transplantation. Study summary: Recipients obtained multivisceral, liver-intestinal, or isolated intestinal transplants. All recipients got anti-thymocyte globulin induction, then tacrolimus and steroids for three to four years. Study-level points and caveats: GvH clones were identified in recipient marrow, with some first appearing in ileum or blood. Among circulating GvH clones, peak levels were associated with early post-transplant declines in HvG clones.

Sequencing was performed with immunoSEQ multiplex PCR; in TCRdb, only in-frame clones are kept and a portion is missing. The sample holds about 39,000 clones, nearly 95% seen once. In regard to this clone: The antigen remains unidentified.

CDR3 length: 16 amino acids. Germline assignment: CDR1 MDHEN and CDR2 SYDVKM. The V end lost 1 base, the J end lost 6 bases, and 19 bases lay between the germline ends. Sequencing was performed on unstimulated CD8+ T cells sorted from spleen or lymph node cells, taken before transplant. The chain combines TRBV28 with TRBJ2-7, with D maybe TRBD2 (6 bases). This sequence originates from a human donor who was the organ donor for an intestinal transplant. The CDR3 nucleotides read TGTGCCAGCAGTTTATCTCTCCGGGGAGGTAACGGCGAGCAGTACTTC. Its translation: CASSLSLRGGNGEQYF.